This paragraph covers one T cell receptor beta chain sequence. The authors' processing: The assay estimated nucleated cells by amplifying reference gene primers. Produced via immunoSEQ multiplex PCR; TCRdb's table is partial and in-frame only. V and J calls and clone size are copied from that table; D and trimming were computed from the DNA. The sample holds 53,000 or so clones, more than 85% seen once. This sample was taken from a study of blood T cell repertoires in COVID-19. For the study at large: Acute and convalescent COVID-19 specimens originated in the United States, Italy and Spain. T cells, B-cell-depleted T cells, or PBMCs provided the cDNA or gDNA that served as material.

Trimming took 7 bases from V and 4 from J, leaving 14 bases between them. This CDR3 comprises 14 residues. CDR1 is LNHDA and CDR2 is SQIVND in the germline V gene (reference sequence). The chain uses TRBV19 and TRBJ1-5; D might be TRBD1 (6 bases). The TCR sequence derives from a human donor in a cohort sampled during active COVID-19. Sequencing was carried out using peripheral blood. The CDR3 DNA follows: TGTGCCAGTATACTCCCAGGGGCAAATCAGCCCCAGCATTTT. Residues: CASILPGANQPQHF. Filled out from reference TRBV19 and TRBJ1-5, the complete variable domain reads DGGITQSPKYLFRKEGQNVTLSCEQNLNHDAMYWYRQDPGQGLRLIYYSQIVNDFQKGDIAEGYSVSREKKESFPLTVTSAQKNPTAFYLCASILPGANQPQHFGDGTRLSIL.